This T cell receptor beta chain is from a study of blood T cell repertoires in COVID-19. The V segment lost 1 base and the J segment 3 bases; nucleotides outside the gene matches: 4. Germline CDR1 and CDR2: SGHTA and FQGNSA. The length of the CDR3 is 15 residues. TCRdb's copy holds only in-frame clones and misses some; the assay was immunoSEQ multiplex PCR. The sample includes some 80,000 clones, almost 90% of them seen just once. This TCR was sampled from a human donor in a cohort sampled during active COVID-19. V and J are TRBV7-2 and TRBJ2-7, with TRBD1 identical over 9 bases. Sequences were obtained from peripheral blood. The CDR3 DNA reads TGTGCCAGCAGCTTAGACTGGACAGGGGTCTACGAGCAGTACTTC. Protein sequence: CASSLDWTGVYEQYF.